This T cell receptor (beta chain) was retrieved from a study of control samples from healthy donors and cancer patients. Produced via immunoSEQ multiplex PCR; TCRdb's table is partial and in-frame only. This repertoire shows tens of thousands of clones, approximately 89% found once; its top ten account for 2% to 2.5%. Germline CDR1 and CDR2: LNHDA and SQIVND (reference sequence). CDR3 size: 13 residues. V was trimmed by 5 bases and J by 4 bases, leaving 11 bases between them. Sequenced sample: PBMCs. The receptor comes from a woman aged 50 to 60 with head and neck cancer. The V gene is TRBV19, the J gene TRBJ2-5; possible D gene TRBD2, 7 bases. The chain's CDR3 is CASSVGGRETQYF. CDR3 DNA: TGTGCCAGTAGTGTCGGGGGGCGAGAGACCCAGTACTTC.